The entry below gives a single T cell receptor beta chain sequence along with its context. The antigen remains undetermined. This CDR3 spans 17 amino acids. Germline V lookup: CDR1 MNHEY, CDR2 SVGEGT. V was trimmed by 6 bases and J by 0 bases, leaving 20 bases between them. These data are taken from a study of T cell responses to AZD1222 COVID-19 vaccine. Measured with immunoSEQ multiplex PCR; TCRdb has only the in-frame clones, and not every one. The profile shows about 140,000 clones, roughly 90% of them singletons. General study results and limits: Just a handful of people given AZD1222 tested seropositive at baseline.

This chain uses TRBV6-2 or TRBV6-3 with TRBJ2-5; D possibly corresponds to TRBD1 (6 bases). The sequenced sample was peripheral blood, obtained on day 0 of AZD1222 vaccination. This receptor was identified in an adult in good health. DNA for the CDR3: TGTGCCAGCAGCCAGACCTCACAGGGATCCCACCAAGAGACCCAGTACTTC. It encodes CASSQTSQGSHQETQYF.